Listed below are T cell receptor beta chains from one sample, sequenced in a study of CD8 T cells in Susac syndrome. One entry per CDR3 protein results from TCRdb running MiXCR on the immunoSEQ multiplex PCR reads. The table shows about 250,000 distinct CDR3 sequences, with roughly 93% occurring only once. Sequencing was done on a sample of CD4+ T cells from PBMCs. The receptors come from a human donor with multiple sclerosis. Each CDR3 is given with its conserved first and last residue. Each record gives: clone size, J gene, V gene, CDR3 protein. Not every row has a clone size; where given, it reads once, few, many or a size class.

abundance: -; j_gene: TRBJ1-1; v_gene: TRBV10-3; CDR3aa: CASTLAGPRPSNTEAFF
abundance: once; j_gene: TRBJ1-5; v_gene: TRBV6-6; CDR3aa: CASRRGIDQPQHF
abundance: -; j_gene: TRBJ2-7; v_gene: TRBV20-1; CDR3aa: CSATGGFYEQYF
abundance: once; j_gene: TRBJ1-1; v_gene: TRBV20-1; CDR3aa: CSAIAPGHKIGGTEAFF
abundance: -; j_gene: TRBJ1-2; v_gene: TRBV19; CDR3aa: CASSLDSQYGYTF
abundance: -; j_gene: TRBJ2-2; v_gene: TRBV4-2; CDR3aa: CASSHPGQNTGELFF
abundance: -; j_gene: TRBJ1-1; v_gene: TRBV12-5; CDR3aa: CASGEGYEAFF
abundance: -; j_gene: TRBJ2-7; v_gene: TRBV20-1; CDR3aa: CSAAPGAAYEQYF
abundance: few; j_gene: TRBJ2-3; v_gene: TRBV4-2; CDR3aa: CASRGTSGDTQYF
abundance: -; j_gene: TRBJ1-1; v_gene: TRBV7-9; CDR3aa: CASETRVANTEAFF
abundance: -; j_gene: TRBJ2-3; v_gene: TRBV9; CDR3aa: CASSLSPSSTDTQYF
abundance: -; j_gene: TRBJ2-3; v_gene: TRBV7-8; CDR3aa: CASGGHQWDTQYF
abundance: -; j_gene: TRBJ2-6; v_gene: TRBV18; CDR3aa: CASSPLTGANVLTF
abundance: -; j_gene: TRBJ2-3; v_gene: TRBV29-1; CDR3aa: CSVDENTDTQYF
abundance: -; j_gene: TRBJ1-1; v_gene: TRBV7-9; CDR3aa: CASSLRAEGEAFF
abundance: -; j_gene: TRBJ2-1; v_gene: TRBV20-1; CDR3aa: CSAPGTSGSNYNEQFF
abundance: once; j_gene: TRBJ2-7; v_gene: TRBV20-1; CDR3aa: CSARYPQESYEQYF
abundance: -; j_gene: TRBJ2-7; v_gene: TRBV19; CDR3aa: CASSMAGARYEQYF
abundance: -; j_gene: TRBJ1-3; v_gene: TRBV14; CDR3aa: CASSQDEGRPFSGNTIYF
abundance: -; j_gene: TRBJ2-5; v_gene: TRBV7-2; CDR3aa: CASSLMGEGGQYF
abundance: -; j_gene: TRBJ2-1; v_gene: TRBV9; CDR3aa: CASSESDLSSYNEQFF
abundance: -; j_gene: TRBJ1-6; v_gene: TRBV4-1; CDR3aa: CASSQEGGQGQLPLHF